A selection of T cell receptor beta chains follows, all from one sample in a study of blood T cells in healthy people across ages. In TCRdb, the 5' RACE reads were re-called with MiXCR into one record per CDR3 protein. The sample shows 780,000 or so distinct CDR3 sequences, roughly 56% of them seen only once. Sequencing was done on a sample of blood. Source of these receptors: a man aged 40-49 years in good health. Both conserved end residues are part of each CDR3. The D gene is left open where the match is weak. For some rows the clone size is stated as once, few or many, or as a class when expanded; others skip it.

TRBV27	.	TRBJ2-1	.	TGTGCCAGCAGTTCGAGTTTGTATGAGCAGTTCTTC	CASSSSLYEQFF
TRBV28	.	TRBJ2-6	TRBD1	TGTGCCAGCAGTTCGACAGGGGACAGTAGTGGGGCCAACGTCCTGACTTTC	CASSSTGDSSGANVLTF
TRBV28	.	TRBJ2-7	TRBD1	TGTGCCACCACAGGGGGTAGCTACGAGCAGTACTTC	CATTGGSYEQYF
TRBV20-1	.	TRBJ2-3	TRBD2	TGCAGTGCTACCATGGGACTAGCGGGGGGCACATCAATCTCCACAGATACGCAGTATTTT	CSATMGLAGGTSISTDTQYF
TRBV7-3	.	TRBJ1-1	.	TGTGCCAGCAGCTTAAGTGGCACAGCGAACACTGAAGCTTTCTTT	CASSLSGTANTEAFF
TRBV7-9	.	TRBJ1-5	TRBD1	TGTGCCAGCAGCCGAATCACAGGGGGCAATCAGCCCCAGCATTTT	CASSRITGGNQPQHF
TRBV3-1	few	TRBJ1-6	.	TGTGCCAGCAGCCAAGCCACCGGGACACCCAATTCACCCCTCCACTTT	CASSQATGTPNSPLHF
TRBV6-5	few	TRBJ2-2	TRBD2	TGTGCCAGCAGTTACCGGACTAGCGGAAGAACGAACACCGGGGAGCTGTTTTTT	CASSYRTSGRTNTGELFF
TRBV25-1	.	TRBJ2-5	.	TGTGCCAGCAGTGAATACCAGGGGATGGAGACCCAGTACTTC	CASSEYQGMETQYF
TRBV10-3	.	TRBJ1-5	.	TGTGCCATCAGTGAGTCGGAGGTTCGCAATCAGCCCCAGCATTTT	CAISESEVRNQPQHF
TRBV28	.	TRBJ1-2	TRBD1	TGTGCCAGCACCATAATGACAGGGGGAGATGGCTACACCTTC	CASTIMTGGDGYTF
TRBV5-5	.	TRBJ1-6	.	TGTGCCAGCAGCTTGGATGTCGCGTCACCCCTCCACTTT	CASSLDVASPLHF
TRBV12-3/TRBV12-4	few	TRBJ2-7	.	TGTGCCAGCAGTTTCTACAGGGTTACGCCCTACGAGCAGTACTTC	CASSFYRVTPYEQYF
TRBV5-1	once	TRBJ2-5	TRBD1	TGCGCCAGCAGCAATGGGACAGGGCATCAAGAGACCCAGTACTTC	CASSNGTGHQETQYF
TRBV28	.	TRBJ2-3	TRBD2	TGTGCCAGCAGTTTTGGGTGGACTAGCGGGACTAGCACAGATACGCAGTATTTT	CASSFGWTSGTSTDTQYF
TRBV5-1	.	TRBJ1-4	.	TGCGCCAGCAGCTCCGGGGTCGGGGCCCCTAATGAAAAACTGTTTTTT	CASSSGVGAPNEKLFF
TRBV2	.	TRBJ2-3	.	TGTGCCAGCTGGGGGGTTACGCAGTATTTT	CASWGVTQYF
TRBV7-2	.	TRBJ1-5	.	TGTGCCAGCAGCTTAGAGGGAATGGAGACCCAGCATTTT	CASSLEGMETQHF
TRBV6-5	.	TRBJ2-7	.	TGTGCCAGCACCTCGCGGCAGAAGCTCTACGAGCAGTACTTC	CASTSRQKLYEQYF
TRBV9	few	TRBJ2-5	.	TGTGCCAGCAGCCCCCTTGCGGGGGCCGGAGAGACCCAGTACTTC	CASSPLAGAGETQYF
TRBV27	few	TRBJ2-7	.	TGTGCCAGCAGTACTGGGCCGTGGGACGAGCAGTACTTC	CASSTGPWDEQYF
TRBV4-2	few	TRBJ2-3	TRBD2	TGTGCCAGCAGCCAAGGAACTAGCGGGGGAAATACGCAGTATTTT	CASSQGTSGGNTQYF
TRBV7-2	.	TRBJ1-1	.	TGTGCCAGCAGCCCCCGCGCAGGGAGAACTGAAGCTTTCTTT	CASSPRAGRTEAFF
TRBV7-8	few	TRBJ2-1	.	TGTGCCAGCAGCTTAGAGTTTAAGGAGAATGAGCAGTTCTTC	CASSLEFKENEQFF
TRBV28	.	TRBJ2-6	.	TGTGCCAGCAGTCGGGACCTCTCTGGGGCCAACGTCCTGACTTTC	CASSRDLSGANVLTF
TRBV13	.	TRBJ2-1	.	TGTGCCAGCAGCTCCGGACTCAACAATGAGCAGTTCTTC	CASSSGLNNEQFF
TRBV28	.	TRBJ2-4	TRBD1	TGTGCCAGCAGTGGGGGCGAACAGGGGCTAAACATTCAGTACTTC	CASSGGEQGLNIQYF
TRBV12-3/TRBV12-4	.	TRBJ2-5	TRBD2	TGTGCCAGCAGCTATATGGGAGGGCAAGAGCAGTACTTC	CASSYMGGQEQYF
TRBV7-9	.	TRBJ1-3	.	TGTGCCAGCAGCTTAGTGGATAAGGGGACTGGAAACACCATATATTTT	CASSLVDKGTGNTIYF
TRBV12-3/TRBV12-4	few	TRBJ2-1	.	TGTGCCAGCAGCCGACCCGGGACGAGTAATGAGCAGTTCTTC	CASSRPGTSNEQFF
TRBV13	.	TRBJ2-3	TRBD2	TGTGCCAGCGAAAACCGGGGGGTGGGCACAGATACGCAGTATTTT	CASENRGVGTDTQYF
TRBV3-1	.	TRBJ2-7	TRBD2	TGTGCCAGCAGCCGCGATTTTACCAATTTCGCTAGCGGGAGCAACGAGCAGTACTTC	CASSRDFTNFASGSNEQYF
TRBV6-4	.	TRBJ2-4	TRBD1	TGTGCCAGCAGTGACGACCAACCAAGCGGGGACAGGGGTAACATTCAGTACTTC	CASSDDQPSGDRGNIQYF
TRBV3-1	few	TRBJ1-2	.	TGTGCCAGCAGCCTGGGGACCGGATACTATGGCTACACCTTC	CASSLGTGYYGYTF
TRBV12-3/TRBV12-4	.	TRBJ2-5	.	TGTGCCAGCAGCCCCTACGGGGAGGAGGAGACCCAGTACTTC	CASSPYGEEETQYF
TRBV6-5	.	TRBJ1-6	.	TGTGCCAGCAGTTACTCTACTCTCGATAATTCACCCCTCCACTTT	CASSYSTLDNSPLHF
TRBV3-1	.	TRBJ2-5	.	TGTGCCAGCAGCCAGGGAAAAGAGACCCAGTACTTC	CASSQGKETQYF
TRBV9	few	TRBJ2-2	.	TGTGCCAGCAACCAGGGAAACACCGGGGAGCTGTTTTTT	CASNQGNTGELFF
TRBV11-1	.	TRBJ2-1	TRBD2	TGTGCCAGCAGCAAGAGCGGGACTAGAAATAATGAGCAGTTCTTC	CASSKSGTRNNEQFF
TRBV18	.	TRBJ1-4	.	TGTGCCAGCTCACGGGCCTCTATCGGAGTGGAAAAACTGTTTTTT	CASSRASIGVEKLFF
TRBV20-1	.	TRBJ2-7	TRBD2	TGCAGTGCTAGAGATATAAGCGGGGGGGTCGACGAGCAGTACTTC	CSARDISGGVDEQYF
TRBV6-2/TRBV6-3	.	TRBJ2-4	TRBD2	TGTGCCAGCAGTTACTCGATGGCGGGAGGGCCTGACAAAAACATTCAGTACTTC	CASSYSMAGGPDKNIQYF
TRBV28	many	TRBJ2-1	.	TGTGCCAGCAGTTTAGAGTCCTTAGCCAATGAGCAGTTCTTC	CASSLESLANEQFF
TRBV5-1	.	TRBJ2-1	TRBD2	TGCGCCAGCAGCACCGGGACTAGGGCAGATGAGCAGTTCTTC	CASSTGTRADEQFF
TRBV6-1	few	TRBJ2-7	TRBD1	TGTGCCAGCAGGGGAGACAGGGGAACTGAGGACGAGCAGTACTTC	CASRGDRGTEDEQYF
TRBV28	.	TRBJ2-4	.	TGTGCCAGCAGTCCGCGACAGAATCTAGCCAAAAACATTCAGTACTTC	CASSPRQNLAKNIQYF
TRBV19	.	TRBJ2-3	.	TGTGCCAGTAGTTGGACACCCGGTCTCCCAAAATCTAGCACAGATACGCAGTATTTT	CASSWTPGLPKSSTDTQYF
TRBV2	.	TRBJ1-1	TRBD1	TGTGCCAGCCCAGGGGGCAACACTGAAGCTTTCTTT	CASPGGNTEAFF
TRBV6-6	few	TRBJ2-3	TRBD2	TGTGCCAGCAGCCCCTTAGCGGGAATCACAGATACGCAGTATTTT	CASSPLAGITDTQYF
TRBV27	.	TRBJ2-1	TRBD1	TGTGCCAGCAGGGTCCGAGGGGGCCTATACAATGAGCAGTTCTTC	CASRVRGGLYNEQFF
TRBV6-4	.	TRBJ2-1	.	TGTGCCAGCAGTAAGGAGGAGGTAGGCAATGAGCAGTTCTTC	CASSKEEVGNEQFF
TRBV25-1	.	TRBJ1-4	TRBD1	TGTGCCAGCAGAGCTCAGGGGGCGCAAGCTGAAAAACTGTTTTTT	CASRAQGAQAEKLFF
TRBV7-2	.	TRBJ2-1	TRBD2	TGTGCCAGCAGCTTAATTCTAGCGGGAGGGGTTGTTTCCTACAATGAGCAGTTCTTC	CASSLILAGGVVSYNEQFF